The present T cell receptor (beta chain) was sequenced within a study of long-term antiretroviral therapy in people with HIV. Study-level findings and limits: Subsequent to ART, diversity was augmented yet persisted below that of transplant donor controls. HIV repertoires covered narrower CDR3 length ranges than controls did.

The content of samples before DNA extraction was roughly 0.95-10 million cryopreserved PBMC. The CDR3 runs to 13 residues. V dropped 11 bases and J dropped 7 bases, with 20 bases sitting between them. CDR1 and CDR2 from the germline V gene are ENHRY and SYGVKD. An immunoSEQ assay, version v3.0, was performed at survey level. Clones were sequenced by immunoSEQ multiplex PCR, and TCRdb holds only the in-frame ones, with some missing. Among about 16,000 clones listed, 70% to 85% were seen once. Of note for this clone: Antigen unknown.

The chain combines TRBV10-3 with TRBJ2-5; D may be TRBD1 (6 bases). Specimen: unsorted PBMCs, collected 1.5 years before starting antiretroviral therapy. The source of this sequence is a woman aged 45-65 years with HIV. The CDR3 coding sequence is TGTGCCTCCCTTATACAGGGTACTGTGACCCAGTACTTC. Its translation is CASLIQGTVTQYF.